This record covers a single T cell receptor beta chain. This sample was included in a study of blood T cell repertoires in COVID-19. In the study overall: T cells, B-cell-depleted T cells, or PBMCs provided the cDNA or gDNA that served as material.

V lost 4 bases to trimming and J lost 5 bases; unmatched junction nucleotides: 4. The CDR3 totals 14 residues. Per germline, CDR1 LNHDA and CDR2 SQIVND (reference sequence). Source study methods: Nucleated cell number was recorded as an estimate derived from reference gene primer amplification. Produced via immunoSEQ multiplex PCR; TCRdb's table is partial and in-frame only. V and J calls plus clone size are reproduced from that table; the DNA served to infer D and trimming. The sample consists of 120,000 or so clones, 80% to 85% of them appearing once. The specimen sequenced was peripheral blood. The origin of this receptor is a woman aged 45-65 years with acute or convalescent COVID-19. The rearrangement links TRBV19 to TRBJ1-1; 10 bases map to TRBD1. CDR3 coding DNA: TGTGCCAGTAGTAAGACAGGGGGCCGGACTGAAGCTTTCTTT. Translating gives CASSKTGGRTEAFF.